These 28 T cell receptor beta chains were all obtained from the same sample, sequenced in a study of OX40 agonist ivuxolimab in advanced cancers. Generated by immunoSEQ multiplex PCR, the TCRdb table keeps only in-frame clones and is missing some. The sample lists 65,000 to 95,000 clones, roughly 94% occurring once. Sequenced here: CD4+ or CD8+ T cells sorted from blood, sampled in a trial of the OX40 agonist ivuxolimab. These receptors originate from an adult with an advanced solid tumor such as melanoma, head and neck, liver or kidney cancer.

The J gene is TRBJ2-3, the V gene TRBV28; D possibly corresponds to TRBD2 (5 bases). Looked up from germline, CDR1 is MDHEN and CDR2 is SYDVKM. CDR3 size: 16 residues. Trimming took off 2 bases at V and 0 bases at J, with 12 bases between the two ends. CDR3 nucleotides: TGTGCCAGCAGTTTACAGGTCAGCGGCAGCACAGATACGCAGTATTTT. Translated: CASSLQVSGSTDTQYF.

The chain joins TRBV7-9 to TRBJ2-7, with D perhaps TRBD1 (5 bases). Between the trimmed V and J ends, which lost 4 bases and 4 bases, there was a span of 14 bases. Germline assignment: CDR1 SEHNR and CDR2 FQNEAQ (reference sequence). The CDR3 extends over 14 amino acids. The CDR3 spells CASSSAEQVYEQYF. CDR3 DNA sequence: TGTGCCAGCAGCTCCGCCGAACAGGTATACGAGCAGTACTTC.

The J gene is TRBJ2-7, the V gene TRBV5-6, with TRBD1 matching over 8 bases. After removal of 4 bases from V and 4 bases from J, the junction contained 10 bases not matched to a gene. The CDR3 is made up of 15 amino acids. CDR1 and CDR2 (germline): SGHDT, YYEEEE. The CDR3 protein is CASSLRQGSFYEQYF. For the CDR3, the DNA is TGTGCCAGCAGCCTTCGACAGGGGAGTTTTTACGAGCAGTACTTC.

The table lists this clone with a count of one. V and J are TRBV5-8 and TRBJ1-1, with TRBD1 matching over 9 bases. This CDR3 is built from 17 residues. V lost 4 bases to trimming and J lost 3 bases; unmatched junction nucleotides: 13. CDR1 and CDR2 (germline): SGHTS, YDEGEE. CDR3 nucleotide sequence: TGTGCCAGCAGCCCAGGTCCCGGGACAGGGATGGACACTGAAGCTTTCTTT. Amino acids: CASSPGPGTGMDTEAFF.

The CDR3 reads CASRPGTGPHEQYF. In nucleotides, the CDR3 is TGTGCCAGCAGACCCGGGACAGGGCCGCACGAGCAGTACTTC. The chain links TRBV11-2 to TRBJ2-7; 9 bases agree with TRBD1. Germline V CDR1 and CDR2: SGHAT, FQNNGV. The V and J ends lost 6 bases and 5 bases, in that order; junction bases with no gene match: 8. This CDR3 has 14 residues. The full variable domain, with the rest looked up from reference TRBV11-2 and TRBJ2-7, is EAGVAQSPRYKIIEKRQSVAFWCNPISGHATLYWYQQILGQGPKLLIQFQNNGVVDDSQLPKDRFSAERLKGVDSTLKIQPAKLEDSAVYLCASRPGTGPHEQYFGPGTRLTVT.

For the CDR3, the DNA is TGTGCCACCAGCAGAGAACCCCAGGCAGGGAGTCTGGACAATGAGCAGTTCTTC. It translates to CATSREPQAGSLDNEQFF. The chain combines TRBV15 with TRBJ2-1; the D gene could be TRBD1 or TRBD2 (5 bases each). The V end was cut by 0 bases, the J end by 5 bases, with 20 bases between. CDR1 is LNHNV, CDR2 YYDKDF, per germline (reference sequence). The CDR3 contains 18 residues.

This chain joins TRBV10-3 and TRBJ1-1; no firm D call. V was cut by 6 bases and J by 10 bases, with 15 bases left in between. CDR1 and CDR2 (germline): ENHRY, SYGVKD. The CDR3 extends over 12 amino acids. The CDR3 region has the DNA TGTGCCATCAGGGGCGTCGGGGAAATAGCTTTCTTT. Amino acids: CAIRGVGEIAFF.

This clone was detected only once. The rearrangement joins TRBV27 to TRBJ1-6; D gene uncertain. Germline V gives CDR1 MNHEY, CDR2 SMNVEV (reference sequence). This CDR3 is built from 15 residues. V was clipped by 6 bases and J by 3 bases, with 12 bases between them. Written as DNA, the CDR3 is TGTGCCAGCAGCCAGATGCCAGGCTATAATTCACCCCTCCACTTT. It encodes CASSQMPGYNSPLHF.

The chain uses TRBV7-9 and TRBJ2-5; perhaps TRBD1 as D (5 bases). Near its end, the DNA agrees better with TRBJ2-7, so the J call may be wrong. This CDR3 spans 13 amino acids. Germline V gene sequence: CDR1 SEHNR, CDR2 FQNEAQ (reference sequence). CDR3 coding DNA: TGTGCCAGCAGCTTAGCAGGGGCCTACGAGCAGTACTTC. Protein sequence: CASSLAGAYEQYF.

This rearrangement joins TRBV5-6 to TRBJ2-2; tentative D call: TRBD1 (5 bases). The CDR3 is made up of 17 amino acids. V dropped 1 base and J dropped 4 bases, with 17 bases sitting between them. The V gene's germline CDR1 is SGHDT and CDR2 YYEEEE. CDR3 DNA sequence: TGTGCCAGCAGCTTGTATTACAATGACAGACGCACCGGGGAGCTGTTTTTT. Amino acids: CASSLYYNDRRTGELFF. Using reference TRBV5-6 and TRBJ2-2 for the parts outside the CDR3, the full variable domain is DAGVTQSPTHLIKTRGQQVTLRCSPKSGHDTVSWYQQALGQGPQFIFQYYEEEERQRGNFPDRFSGHQFPNYSSELNVNALLLGDSALYLCASSLYYNDRRTGELFFGEGSRLTVL.

The chain uses TRBV11-2 and TRBJ2-7; TRBD1 matches 9 bases. The CDR3 consists of 14 residues. The J segment lost 1 base and the V segment lost 3 bases, leaving 1 base of the junction unmatched. Germline CDR1 and CDR2: SGHAT and FQNNGV. This CDR3 is CASSFDRGSYEQYF. For the CDR3, the DNA is TGTGCCAGCAGCTTCGACAGGGGGTCCTACGAGCAGTACTTC.

V is TRBV7-9 and J is TRBJ1-3; D gene ambiguous. This CDR3 has 14 residues. V was shortened by 5 bases and J by 3 bases, with 11 bases between the two germline ends. From germline, CDR1 is SEHNR and CDR2 FQNEAQ (reference sequence). In nucleotides, the CDR3 is TGTGCCAGCAGCCTTCCCCTGGGTGGAAACACCATATATTTT. Its protein product is CASSLPLGGNTIYF.

The genes are TRBV2 and TRBJ1-1; D is uncertain. Germline V CDR1 and CDR2: SNHLY, FYNNEI. The CDR3 is 16 residues long. This CDR3 reads CGSSGPRATRNTEAFF. The CDR3 nucleotides read TGTGGCTCCTCCGGCCCCCGGGCGACCAGGAACACTGAAGCTTTCTTT.

This clone has just one count. J is TRBJ2-3 and V is TRBV5-1; 11 nucleotides agree with TRBD2. The V segment lost 0 bases and the J segment 1 base; nucleotides outside the gene matches: 4. The CDR3 extends over 17 amino acids. CDR1 is SGHRS, CDR2 YFSETQ, per germline. The CDR3 sequence is CASSLDQLAGGTDTQYF. The CDR3 DNA follows: TGCGCCAGCAGCTTGGATCAACTAGCGGGGGGCACAGATACGCAGTATTTT.

V is TRBV7-9 and J is TRBJ2-1; unclear D gene. The CDR3 consists of 15 residues. The ends were cut back, 3 bases at V and 0 bases at J, with 9 bases in the middle. Germline CDR1 and CDR2: SEHNR and FQNEAQ (reference sequence). The CDR3: CASSLVSFSYNEQFF. For the CDR3, the DNA is TGTGCCAGCAGCTTGGTGAGCTTCTCCTACAATGAGCAGTTCTTC.

The DNA for the CDR3 is TGTGCCAGCAGTTTTACCCCGGGACTAGCCTGGAATGAGCAGTTCTTC. It yields the protein CASSFTPGLAWNEQFF. V gene TRBV27 combines with J gene TRBJ2-1; 9 nucleotides line up with TRBD2. Germline V gene sequence: CDR1 MNHEY, CDR2 SMNVEV (reference sequence). The J segment lost 7 bases and the V segment lost 3 bases, leaving 10 bases of the junction unmatched. The CDR3 runs to 16 residues.

The rearrangement joins TRBV6-5 to TRBJ2-7, with D perhaps being TRBD1 or TRBD2 (7 bases each). Between the trimmed V and J ends, which lost 5 bases and 2 bases, there was a span of 16 bases. The CDR3 extends over 15 amino acids. CDR1 is MNHEY, CDR2 SVGAGI, per germline. The CDR3 region is CASSSAGGGTYEQYF. In DNA, the CDR3 is TGTGCCAGCAGTAGCGCAGGGGGGGGGACCTACGAGCAGTACTTC.

The chain is built from TRBV11-2 and TRBJ2-1; 8 bases fit TRBD2. CDR1 SGHAT and CDR2 FQNNGV come from the germline V gene. The junction had 7 bases not matched to a gene; V was cut back by 5 bases and J by 1 base. This CDR3 is 16 amino acids long. The CDR3 DNA sequence: TGTGCCAGCAGCCATATAGCGGGGCTATCCTACAATGAGCAGTTCTTC. Amino acids: CASSHIAGLSYNEQFF.

This clone was seen just once. Other DNA sequences from this sample encode an identical CDR3 as well. This rearrangement joins TRBV27 to TRBJ1-2, with TRBD1 as a possible D gene (6 bases). Trimming pared 3 bases from V and 2 bases from J, leaving 7 bases between. The CDR3 is made up of 13 amino acids. Germline CDR1 and CDR2: MNHEY and SMNVEV (reference sequence). The CDR3 loop is CASSLTGNYGYTF. The CDR3 DNA reads as TGTGCCAGCAGTTTGACAGGAAACTATGGCTACACCTTC.

The rearrangement joins TRBV7-6 to TRBJ2-2; D gene uncertain. Between the trimmed V and J ends, which lost 4 bases and 4 bases, there was a span of 10 bases. The length of the CDR3 is 14 residues. Germline CDR1 is SGHVS and CDR2 is FNYEAQ. DNA for the CDR3: TGTGCCAGCAGCTCCCGGTGGGGCACCGGGGAGCTGTTTTTT. Amino acids: CASSSRWGTGELFF.

The V and J genes are TRBV10-2 and TRBJ2-7, with 10 bases aligning to TRBD2. The CDR3 is 16 amino acids. The J segment lost 0 bases and the V segment lost 3 bases, leaving 5 bases of the junction unmatched. Per the germline V gene, CDR1 is WSHSY and CDR2 is SAAADI. CDR3 bases: TGCGCCAGCAGTGAAGCGGCTAGCGGGGGCTCCTACGAGCAGTACTTC. This translates into CASSEAASGGSYEQYF.

The chain joins TRBV9 to TRBJ1-5, with D perhaps TRBD1 (6 bases). The CDR3 is 19 amino acids. The germline CDR1 and CDR2 sequences are SGDLS and YYNGEE. The V and J ends lost 4 bases and 5 bases respectively, with 28 bases between them. CDR3 sequence (DNA): TGTGCCAGCAGCCCGGAGGGGTATCCACCGACGGGGGCATATCAGCCCCAGCATTTT. Its translation is CASSPEGYPPTGAYQPQHF.

V gene TRBV6-5 combines with J gene TRBJ2-2; weak D call: TRBD1 (5 bases). The germline gives CDR1 MNHEY, CDR2 SVGAGI. V lost 2 bases and J lost 7, with 5 bases in between. The CDR3 length is 12 residues. CDR3 sequence reads: CASSYRGGELFF. CDR3 DNA: TGTGCCAGCAGTTACAGGGGCGGGGAGCTGTTTTTT.

V and J are TRBV27 and TRBJ1-4, with D unclear. The germline V gene has CDR1 MNHEY and CDR2 SMNVEV (reference sequence). CDR3 length: 14 amino acids. Trimming took 8 bases from V and 3 from J, leaving 13 bases between them. The CDR3 loop is CASSPGWANEKLFF. The CDR3 DNA reads as TGTGCCAGCTCCCCAGGATGGGCTAATGAAAAACTGTTTTTT. The complete variable domain, with remaining parts taken from reference TRBV27 and TRBJ1-4, reads EAQVTQNPRYLITVTGKKLTVTCSQNMNHEYMSWYRQDPGLGLRQIYYSMNVEVTDKGDVPEGYKVSRKEKRNFPLILESPSPNQTSLYFCASSPGWANEKLFFGSGTQLSVL.

The V call is TRBV28, the J call TRBJ1-1, with 8 bases fitting TRBD1. The CDR3 is made up of 16 amino acids. V shed 7 bases, J shed 0 bases, and the junction held 10 bases outside the gene matches. The germline V gene has CDR1 MDHEN and CDR2 SYDVKM. This CDR3 is CASTRGTGDMNTEAFF. Here the CDR3 DNA reads TGTGCCAGCACCCGAGGGACAGGAGACATGAACACTGAAGCTTTCTTT.

This clone was counted once. The chain couples TRBV7-7 to TRBJ1-3; D is undetermined. The ends were cut back, 5 bases at V and 4 bases at J, with 18 bases in the middle. The CDR3 totals 16 residues. Germline CDR1 SSHAT, CDR2 FNYEAQ (reference sequence). The CDR3 loop reads CASSPHLGTDGNTIYF. In DNA, the CDR3 is TGTGCCAGCAGCCCCCACCTGGGCACGGACGGAAACACCATATATTTT.

This clone is classed as medium-sized. The chain couples TRBV6-1 to TRBJ1-5; 9 nucleotides align to TRBD1. Germline V gives CDR1 MNHNS, CDR2 SASEGT. V dropped 2 bases and J dropped 2; count of bases not matched to a gene: 1. The CDR3 runs 15 residues. The CDR3 protein is CASSEWTGGNQPQHF. The CDR3 coding sequence is TGTGCCAGCAGTGAATGGACAGGGGGCAATCAGCCCCAGCATTTT.

V and J are TRBV14 and TRBJ2-1; TRBD2 matches at 8 bases. This CDR3 contains 14 residues. V gave up 4 bases and J gave up 9 bases; unmatched junction bases: 8. The V gene's germline CDR1 is SGHDN and CDR2 FVKESK. The CDR3 DNA reads TGTGCCAGCAGCCTGAGCGGGAGCTATGGTGAGCAGTTCTTC. Its translation: CASSLSGSYGEQFF.